This T cell receptor (beta chain) was identified during a study of blood T cell repertoires in COVID-19. Study summary: Samples taken during acute and convalescent COVID-19 were collected in the United States, Italy and Spain.

Trimming cost V 4 bases and J 6 bases; bases outside gene matches: 7. The CDR3 sequence is 13 residues long. The germline V gene encodes CDR1 SGHRS and CDR2 YFSETQ. Individuals aged roughly 18 to 100 years were recruited from about two dozen US areas. Sequencing was performed with immunoSEQ multiplex PCR; in TCRdb, only in-frame clones are kept and a portion is missing. Of some 270,000 clones detected, more than 85% appear once; the ten largest clones hold approximately 2.7%. The chain joins TRBV5-1 to TRBJ2-7; 7 bases fit TRBD2. The TCR originated in a man aged 35 to 55 who had been exposed to COVID-19. Sequenced input: PBMCs or T cells enriched from blood (not recorded which). CDR3 DNA: TGCGCCAGCAGCAGCGGGACTCGTCGCGAGCAGTACTTC. Its translation: CASSSGTRREQYF.